The T cell receptor (beta chain) described here comes from a study of cytomegalovirus exposure and HLA in healthy donors. Germline V CDR1 and CDR2: SGHTA, FQGNSA. V lost 4 bases to trimming and J lost 5 bases; unmatched junction nucleotides: 9. The length of the CDR3 is 15 residues. Both 60 Vbeta primers and 13 Jbeta primers went into the PCR. Profiled with immunoSEQ multiplex PCR; TCRdb holds only in-frame clones, not every one. The sample includes more than 100,000 clones, 60% to 75% of them seen just once. The chain links TRBV7-2 to TRBJ2-5; 8 bases fit TRBD2. The receptor was derived from a woman in her fifties or sixties in good health and CMV-seropositive. Sequenced sample: PBMCs. The CDR3 DNA reads TGTGCCAGCAGCTATAATCGGGGGGGCGGGGAGACCCAGTACTTC. It translates to CASSYNRGGGETQYF.